This T cell receptor beta chain came from a study of blood T cell repertoires in COVID-19. For the study at large: Some COVID-19 samples were acute and others convalescent; all came from the United States, Italy and Spain. T cells, B-cell-depleted T cells, or PBMCs provided the cDNA or gDNA that served as material.

Authors' data handling: Amplification of reference gene primers provided the estimated nucleated cell counts. Clones were sequenced by immunoSEQ multiplex PCR, and TCRdb holds only the in-frame ones, with some missing. Clone size and the V and J calls come from that table; the DNA yielded D and trimming. The table includes approximately 100,000 clones, 65% to 90% detected once. Per the germline V gene, CDR1 is MGHDK and CDR2 is SYGVNS. Trimming cost V 3 bases and J 6 bases; bases outside gene matches: 8. This CDR3 contains 14 residues. The rearrangement uses TRBV25-1 and TRBJ2-7; 7 bases align to TRBD1. Sample: peripheral blood. The clonotype originates from a man aged 70-80 years with active or convalescent COVID-19. The CDR3: CASSETGLLREQYF. As DNA, the CDR3 is TGTGCCAGCAGTGAGACAGGGTTGTTGCGCGAGCAGTACTTC.